This TCR beta chain was documented in a study of neurological immune-mediated disorders. CDR1 WSHSY and CDR2 SAAADI come from the germline V gene. The V end lost 10 bases, the J end lost 0 bases, and 15 bases lay between the germline ends. This CDR3 spans 14 amino acids. Sample time point: technical triplicate 2. Unsorted libraries were prepared from 2 million PBMCs held at -80 C. In its sample, this clonotype was seen many times. Antigen unknown. General study points: Levels of TCR clonal expansion peaked in HTLV-1-associated myelopathy and reached their lowest in multiple sclerosis, under those of healthy controls. Subjects shared no identical expanded-clone CDR3 amino acid sequences, suggesting private TCR-beta repertoires in all groups.

Synthesis of cDNA was carried out by template-switch 5'RACE. The reaction used 10-nucleotide random UMIs. In TCRdb, the 5' RACE reads were re-called with MiXCR into one record per CDR3 protein. The profile shows more than 55,000 distinct CDR3 sequences, approximately 25% of them singletons. Sample: PBMCs. The source is a man between 60 and 75 years old with HTLV-1-associated myelopathy (HAM/TSP). V usage is TRBV10-2 and J usage is TRBJ2-5, with D perhaps matching TRBD2 (5 bases). The CDR3 here is CATSKGGYQETQYF. The CDR3 DNA is TGCGCCACCTCTAAAGGAGGCTACCAAGAGACCCAGTACTTC.